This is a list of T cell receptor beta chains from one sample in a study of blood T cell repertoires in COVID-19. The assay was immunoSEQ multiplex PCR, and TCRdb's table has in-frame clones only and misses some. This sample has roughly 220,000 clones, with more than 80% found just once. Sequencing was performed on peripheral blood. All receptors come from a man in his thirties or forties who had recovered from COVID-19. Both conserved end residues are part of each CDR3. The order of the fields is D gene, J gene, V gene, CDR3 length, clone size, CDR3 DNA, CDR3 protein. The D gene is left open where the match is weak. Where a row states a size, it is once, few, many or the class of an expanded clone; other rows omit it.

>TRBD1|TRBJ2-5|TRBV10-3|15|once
TGTGCCATCAGTGAGTTTGGGACAGGGAGTTTGGGCCAGTACTTC
CAISEFGTGSLGQYF
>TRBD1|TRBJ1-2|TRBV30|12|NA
TGTGCCTGGAGGAGAGGGGGCTTTGGCTACACCTTC
CAWRRGGFGYTF
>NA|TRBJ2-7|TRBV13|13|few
TGTGCCAGCAGCTTATTACACTCCTACGAGCAGTACTTC
CASSLLHSYEQYF
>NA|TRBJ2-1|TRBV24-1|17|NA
TGTGCCACCAGTGATGTCACTAGTTTGGGCTCCTACAATGAGCAGTTCTTC
CATSDVTSLGSYNEQFF
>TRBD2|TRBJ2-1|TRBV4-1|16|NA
TGCGCCAGCAGCCAAGAAAGTACGGGACTAGACAATGAGCAGTTCTTC
CASSQESTGLDNEQFF
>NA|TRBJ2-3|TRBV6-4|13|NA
TGTGCCAGCAGCGCGGGGGCCACAGATACGCAGTATTTT
CASSAGATDTQYF
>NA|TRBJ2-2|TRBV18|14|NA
TGTGCCAGCTCACAGGACAGCTCGACCGGGGAGCTGTTTTTT
CASSQDSSTGELFF
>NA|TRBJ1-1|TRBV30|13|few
TGTGCCTGGAGCGGCGGGGGGTACTCTGAAGCTTTCTTT
CAWSGGGYSEAFF
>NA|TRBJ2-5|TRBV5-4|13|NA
TGTGCCAGCAGCTCTAATCCCCCGGAGACCCAGTACTTC
CASSSNPPETQYF
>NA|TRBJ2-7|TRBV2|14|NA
TGTGCCAGTGAAGGGGCGGGGTTGACCTACGAGCAGTACTTC
CASEGAGLTYEQYF
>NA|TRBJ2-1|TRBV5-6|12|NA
TGTGCCAGCAGCGCGGCGAACAATGAGCAGTTCTTC
CASSAANNEQFF